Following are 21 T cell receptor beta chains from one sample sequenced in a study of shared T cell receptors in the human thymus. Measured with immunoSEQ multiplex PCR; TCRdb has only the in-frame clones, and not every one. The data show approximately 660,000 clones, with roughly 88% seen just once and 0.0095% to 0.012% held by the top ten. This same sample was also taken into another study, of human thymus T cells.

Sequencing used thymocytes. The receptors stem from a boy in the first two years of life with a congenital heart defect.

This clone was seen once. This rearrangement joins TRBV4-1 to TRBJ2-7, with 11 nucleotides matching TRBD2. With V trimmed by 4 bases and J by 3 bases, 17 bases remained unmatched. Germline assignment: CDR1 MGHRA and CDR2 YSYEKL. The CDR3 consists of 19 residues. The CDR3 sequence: CASSPKPQGTSGYFYEQYF. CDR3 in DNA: TGCGCCAGCAGCCCCAAACCACAGGGGACTAGCGGTTATTTCTACGAGCAGTACTTC.

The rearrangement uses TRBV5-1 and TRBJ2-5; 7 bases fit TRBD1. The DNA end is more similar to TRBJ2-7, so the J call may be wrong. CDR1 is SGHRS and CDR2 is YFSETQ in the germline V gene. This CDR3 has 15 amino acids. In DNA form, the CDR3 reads TGCGCCAGCAGCTTGGAAGGCAGGGGGTCCCACGAGCAGTACTTC. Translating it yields CASSLEGRGSHEQYF.

Written as DNA, the CDR3 is TGTGCCATCACCGAAGGACTTTACAATGAGCAGTTCTTC. It yields the protein CAITEGLYNEQFF. The chain uses TRBV10-3 and TRBJ2-1, with a tentative D call TRBD2 (5 bases). CDR3 length: 13 residues. The germline V gene has CDR1 ENHRY and CDR2 SYGVKD. Deletions cut 7 bases from V and 4 bases from J, with 11 bases between.

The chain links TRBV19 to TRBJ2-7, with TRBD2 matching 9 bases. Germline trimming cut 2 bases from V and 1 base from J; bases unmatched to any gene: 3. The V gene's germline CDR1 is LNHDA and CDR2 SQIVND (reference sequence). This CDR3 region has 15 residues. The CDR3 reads CASSITSGPSYEQYF. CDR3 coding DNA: TGTGCCAGTAGTATAACTAGCGGGCCATCCTACGAGCAGTACTTC.

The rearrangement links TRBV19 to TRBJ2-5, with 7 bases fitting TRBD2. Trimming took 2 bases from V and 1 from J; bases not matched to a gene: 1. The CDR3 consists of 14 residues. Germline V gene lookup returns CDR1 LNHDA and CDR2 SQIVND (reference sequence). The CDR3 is CASSIQRGQETQYF. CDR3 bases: TGTGCCAGTAGTATACAGCGGGGCCAAGAGACCCAGTACTTC.

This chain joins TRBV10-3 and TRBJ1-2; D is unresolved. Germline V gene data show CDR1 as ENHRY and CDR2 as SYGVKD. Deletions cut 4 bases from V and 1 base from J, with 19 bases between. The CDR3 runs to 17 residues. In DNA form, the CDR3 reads TGTGCCATCAGTGTGCGCAAGCGACTGAGAGATAACTATGGCTACACCTTC. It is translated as CAISVRKRLRDNYGYTF.

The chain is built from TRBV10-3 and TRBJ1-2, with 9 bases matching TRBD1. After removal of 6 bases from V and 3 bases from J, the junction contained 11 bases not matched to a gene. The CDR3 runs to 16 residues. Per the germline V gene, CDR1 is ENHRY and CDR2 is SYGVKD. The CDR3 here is CAISSLRDRVHYGYTF. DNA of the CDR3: TGTGCCATCAGCTCACTCCGGGACAGGGTTCACTATGGCTACACCTTC.

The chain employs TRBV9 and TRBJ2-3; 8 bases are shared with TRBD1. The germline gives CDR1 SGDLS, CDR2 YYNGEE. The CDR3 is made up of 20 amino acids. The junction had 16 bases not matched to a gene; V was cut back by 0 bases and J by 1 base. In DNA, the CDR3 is TGTGCCAGCAGCGTAGACCCGGGACAGGATCCCCCGCCTGGCACAGATACGCAGTATTTT. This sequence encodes CASSVDPGQDPPPGTDTQYF.

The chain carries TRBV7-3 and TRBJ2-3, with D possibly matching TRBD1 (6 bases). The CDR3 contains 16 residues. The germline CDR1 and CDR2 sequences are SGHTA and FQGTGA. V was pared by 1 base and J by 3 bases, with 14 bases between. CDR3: CASSLRGQGKTDTQYF. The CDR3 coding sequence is TGTGCCAGCAGCTTAAGGGGGCAGGGAAAGACAGATACGCAGTATTTT.

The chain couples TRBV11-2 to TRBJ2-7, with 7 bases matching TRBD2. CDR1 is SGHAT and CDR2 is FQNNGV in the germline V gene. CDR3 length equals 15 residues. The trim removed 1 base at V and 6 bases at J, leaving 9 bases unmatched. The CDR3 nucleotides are TGTGCCAGCAGCTTAGTTAGGACTAGGCTCTCCGAGCAGTACTTC. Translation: CASSLVRTRLSEQYF.

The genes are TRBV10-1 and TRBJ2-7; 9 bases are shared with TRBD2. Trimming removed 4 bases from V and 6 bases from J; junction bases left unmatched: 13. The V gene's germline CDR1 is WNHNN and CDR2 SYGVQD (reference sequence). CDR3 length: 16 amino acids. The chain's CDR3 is CASSVGSGSGSCEQYF. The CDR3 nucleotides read TGCGCCAGCAGTGTTGGTAGCGGGAGTGGGTCGTGCGAGCAGTACTTC.

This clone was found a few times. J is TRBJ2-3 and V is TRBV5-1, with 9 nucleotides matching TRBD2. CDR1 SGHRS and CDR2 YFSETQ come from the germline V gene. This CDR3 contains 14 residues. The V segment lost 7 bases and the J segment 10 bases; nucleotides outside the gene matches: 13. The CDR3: CASAGGSGRNPQYF. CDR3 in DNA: TGCGCCAGCGCGGGGGGGAGCGGCCGTAATCCGCAGTATTTT.

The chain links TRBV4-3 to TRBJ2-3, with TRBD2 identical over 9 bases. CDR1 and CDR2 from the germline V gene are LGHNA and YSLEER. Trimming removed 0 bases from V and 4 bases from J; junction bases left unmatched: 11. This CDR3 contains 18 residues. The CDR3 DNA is TGCGCCAGCAGCCAAGATCAAAGCGCGGGAGGGCCATCAGATACGCAGTATTTT. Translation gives CASSQDQSAGGPSDTQYF.

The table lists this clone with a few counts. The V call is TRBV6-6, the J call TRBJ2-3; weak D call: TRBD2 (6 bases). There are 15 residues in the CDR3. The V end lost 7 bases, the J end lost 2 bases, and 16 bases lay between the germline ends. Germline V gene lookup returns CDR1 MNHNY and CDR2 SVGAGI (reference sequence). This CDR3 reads CASKTTRSYTDTQYF. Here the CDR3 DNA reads TGTGCCAGCAAGACGACTAGGTCTTACACAGATACGCAGTATTTT.

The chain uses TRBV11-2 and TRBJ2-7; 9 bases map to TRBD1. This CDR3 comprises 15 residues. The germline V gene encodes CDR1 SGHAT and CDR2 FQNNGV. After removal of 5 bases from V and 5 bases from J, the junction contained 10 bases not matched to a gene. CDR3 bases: TGTGCCAGCAGCCCGAAACGGGACAGGGACCACGAGCAGTACTTC. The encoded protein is CASSPKRDRDHEQYF.

CDR3 in amino acids: CASPPAGGPWNEQFF. In DNA form, the CDR3 reads TGTGCCAGCCCACCCGCGGGAGGGCCATGGAATGAGCAGTTCTTC. This chain connects TRBV2 to TRBJ2-1; 9 bases align to TRBD2. The CDR3 spans 15 residues. J gave up 7 bases and V 8 bases, and 12 bases lay outside the gene matches. Germline loops: CDR1 SNHLY, CDR2 FYNNEI.

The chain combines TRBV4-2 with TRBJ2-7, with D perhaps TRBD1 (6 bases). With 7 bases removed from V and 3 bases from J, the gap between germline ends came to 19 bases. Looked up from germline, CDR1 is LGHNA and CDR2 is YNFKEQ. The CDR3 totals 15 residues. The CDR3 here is CASKETGTPIYEQYF. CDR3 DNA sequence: TGTGCCAGCAAAGAGACCGGGACACCGATCTACGAGCAGTACTTC.

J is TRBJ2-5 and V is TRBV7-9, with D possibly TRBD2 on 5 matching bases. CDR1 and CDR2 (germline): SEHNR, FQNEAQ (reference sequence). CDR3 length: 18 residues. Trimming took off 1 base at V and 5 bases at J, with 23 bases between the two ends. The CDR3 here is CASSLGSLVVIGVETQYF. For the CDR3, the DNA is TGTGCCAGCAGCTTAGGGTCGCTAGTTGTGATCGGGGTTGAGACCCAGTACTTC.

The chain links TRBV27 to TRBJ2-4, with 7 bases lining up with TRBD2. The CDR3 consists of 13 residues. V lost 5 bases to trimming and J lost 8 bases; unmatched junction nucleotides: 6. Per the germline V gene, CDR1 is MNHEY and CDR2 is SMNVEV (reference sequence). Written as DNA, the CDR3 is TGTGCCAGCAGTACCAGCGGGGATCACATTCAGTACTTC. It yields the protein CASSTSGDHIQYF.

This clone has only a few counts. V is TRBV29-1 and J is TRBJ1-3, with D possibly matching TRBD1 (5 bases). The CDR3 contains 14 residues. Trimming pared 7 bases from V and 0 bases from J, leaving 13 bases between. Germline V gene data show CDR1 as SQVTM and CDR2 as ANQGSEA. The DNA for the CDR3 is TGCAGCGCGGGGGACCTACTCTCTGGAAACACCATATATTTT. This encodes CSAGDLLSGNTIYF. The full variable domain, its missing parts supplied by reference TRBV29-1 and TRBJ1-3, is SAVISQKPSRDICQRGTSLTIQCQVDSQVTMMFWYRQQPGQSLTLIATANQGSEATYESGFVIDKFPISRPNLTFSTLTVSNMSPEDSSIYLCSAGDLLSGNTIYFGEGSWLTVV.

In nucleotides, the CDR3 is TGCGCCAGCAGCCAAGAAGACAAGCAAGAGACCCAGTACTTC. Translation: CASSQEDKQETQYF. J is TRBJ2-5 and V is TRBV4-1; D not certain. This CDR3 region has 14 residues. The germline V gene encodes CDR1 MGHRA and CDR2 YSYEKL. The V gene lost 0 bases and the J gene lost 2 bases, with 7 bases spanning the gap.